One TCR beta chain is described in this entry. This entry comes from a study of blood T cell repertoires in COVID-19. Germline V gene lookup returns CDR1 LGHNA and CDR2 YNFKEQ. The V and J ends lost 1 base and 1 base respectively, with 12 bases between them. The length of the CDR3 is 16 residues. Data came from immunoSEQ multiplex PCR; TCRdb stores just in-frame clones and leaves some out. The sample lists about 100,000 clones; approximately 90% were seen once. This TCR came from a man aged 50 to 59 with acute or convalescent COVID-19. V usage is TRBV4-2 and J usage is TRBJ2-3; possibly TRBD2 for D (5 bases). Input material: peripheral blood. CDR3 loop: CASSQAPGLRTDTQYF. Written as DNA, the CDR3 is TGTGCCAGCAGCCAAGCTCCGGGGTTACGCACAGATACGCAGTATTTT.